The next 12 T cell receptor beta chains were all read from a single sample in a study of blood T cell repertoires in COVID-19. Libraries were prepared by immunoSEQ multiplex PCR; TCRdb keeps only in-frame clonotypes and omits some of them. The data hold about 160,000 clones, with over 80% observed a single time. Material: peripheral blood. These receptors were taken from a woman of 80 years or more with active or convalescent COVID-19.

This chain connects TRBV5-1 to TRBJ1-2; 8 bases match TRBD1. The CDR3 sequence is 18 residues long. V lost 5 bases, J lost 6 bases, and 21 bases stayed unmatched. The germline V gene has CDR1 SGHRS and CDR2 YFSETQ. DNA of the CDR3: TGCGCCAGCAGTGGGGGACAGGCACGAAATGATCTGAGAGATGGCTACACCTTC. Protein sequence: CASSGGQARNDLRDGYTF.

This CDR3 is CASSFGTGDNYGYTF. For the CDR3, the DNA is TGTGCCAGCAGTTTCGGGACAGGGGATAACTATGGCTACACCTTC. V gene TRBV6-5 combines with J gene TRBJ1-2; TRBD1 agrees at 10 bases. The CDR3 runs to 15 residues. The V gene end was trimmed by 4 bases and the J gene end by 1 base; junction bases not matched to a gene: 3. Germline V gene lookup returns CDR1 MNHEY and CDR2 SVGAGI.

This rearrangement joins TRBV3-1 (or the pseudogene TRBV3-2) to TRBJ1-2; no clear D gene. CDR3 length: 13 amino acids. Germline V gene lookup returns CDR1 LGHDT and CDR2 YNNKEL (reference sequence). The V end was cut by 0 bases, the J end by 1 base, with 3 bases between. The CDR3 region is CASSQDSNYGYTF. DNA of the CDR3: TGTGCCAGCAGCCAAGACAGTAACTATGGCTACACCTTC.

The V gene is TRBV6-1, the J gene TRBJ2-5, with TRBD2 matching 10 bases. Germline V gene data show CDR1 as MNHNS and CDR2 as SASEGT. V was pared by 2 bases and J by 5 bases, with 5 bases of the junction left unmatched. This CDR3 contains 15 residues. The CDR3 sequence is CASSEILAGRETQYF. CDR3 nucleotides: TGTGCCAGCAGTGAAATACTAGCGGGGCGGGAGACCCAGTACTTC.

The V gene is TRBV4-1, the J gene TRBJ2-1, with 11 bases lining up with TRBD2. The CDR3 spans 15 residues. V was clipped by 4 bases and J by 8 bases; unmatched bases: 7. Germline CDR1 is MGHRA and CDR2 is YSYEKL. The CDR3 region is CASSPPASGGHEQFF. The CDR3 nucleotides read TGCGCCAGCAGCCCCCCCGCTAGCGGGGGGCATGAGCAGTTCTTC.

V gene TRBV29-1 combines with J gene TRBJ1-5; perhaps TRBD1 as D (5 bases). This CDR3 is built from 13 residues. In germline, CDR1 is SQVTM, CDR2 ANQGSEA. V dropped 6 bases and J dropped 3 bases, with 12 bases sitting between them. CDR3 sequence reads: CSVSDSPNQPQHF. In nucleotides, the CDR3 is TGCAGCGTCTCCGACAGTCCCAATCAGCCCCAGCATTTT.

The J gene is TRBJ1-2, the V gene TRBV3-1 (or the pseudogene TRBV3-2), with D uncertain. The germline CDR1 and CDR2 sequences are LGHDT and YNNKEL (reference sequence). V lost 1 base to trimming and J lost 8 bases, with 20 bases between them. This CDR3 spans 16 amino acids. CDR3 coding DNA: TGTGCCAGCAGCCAAGGAAGCGTTCGCCCGCATGGGGGCTACACCTTC. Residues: CASSQGSVRPHGGYTF.

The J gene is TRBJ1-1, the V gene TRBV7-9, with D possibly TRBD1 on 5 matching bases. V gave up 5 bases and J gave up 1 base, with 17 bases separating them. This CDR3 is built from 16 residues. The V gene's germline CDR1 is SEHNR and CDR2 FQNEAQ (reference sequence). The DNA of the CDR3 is TGTGCCAGCAGCCACTCCCAACAGGCTCCGAACACTGAAGCTTTCTTT. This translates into CASSHSQQAPNTEAFF.

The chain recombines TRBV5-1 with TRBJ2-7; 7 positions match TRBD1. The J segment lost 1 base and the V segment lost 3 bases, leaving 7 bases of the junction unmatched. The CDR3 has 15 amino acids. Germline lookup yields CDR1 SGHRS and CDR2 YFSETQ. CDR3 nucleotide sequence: TGCGCCAGCAGCTCGCCAGGGGGTAAATCCTACGAGCAGTACTTC. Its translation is CASSSPGGKSYEQYF.

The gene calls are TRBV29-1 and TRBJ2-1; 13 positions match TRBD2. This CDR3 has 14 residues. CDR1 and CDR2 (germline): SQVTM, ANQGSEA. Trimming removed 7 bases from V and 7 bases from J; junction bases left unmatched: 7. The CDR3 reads CSGSGTSGTNEQFF. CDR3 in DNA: TGCAGCGGATCCGGGACTAGCGGGACAAATGAGCAGTTCTTC.

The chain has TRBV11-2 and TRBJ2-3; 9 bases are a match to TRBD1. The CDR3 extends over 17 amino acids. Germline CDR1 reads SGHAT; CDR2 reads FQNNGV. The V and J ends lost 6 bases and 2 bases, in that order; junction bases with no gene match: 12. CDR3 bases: TGTGCCAGCAGTTTTCAAACAGGGGGCGCGAACACAGATACGCAGTATTTT. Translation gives CASSFQTGGANTDTQYF.

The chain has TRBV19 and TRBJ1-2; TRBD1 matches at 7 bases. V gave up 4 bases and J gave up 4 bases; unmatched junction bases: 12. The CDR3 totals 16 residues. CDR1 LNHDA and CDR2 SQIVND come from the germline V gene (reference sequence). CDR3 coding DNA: TGTGCCAGTAGTACCGGACAGGCAAAGGCCCCCTATGGCTACACCTTC. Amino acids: CASSTGQAKAPYGYTF.